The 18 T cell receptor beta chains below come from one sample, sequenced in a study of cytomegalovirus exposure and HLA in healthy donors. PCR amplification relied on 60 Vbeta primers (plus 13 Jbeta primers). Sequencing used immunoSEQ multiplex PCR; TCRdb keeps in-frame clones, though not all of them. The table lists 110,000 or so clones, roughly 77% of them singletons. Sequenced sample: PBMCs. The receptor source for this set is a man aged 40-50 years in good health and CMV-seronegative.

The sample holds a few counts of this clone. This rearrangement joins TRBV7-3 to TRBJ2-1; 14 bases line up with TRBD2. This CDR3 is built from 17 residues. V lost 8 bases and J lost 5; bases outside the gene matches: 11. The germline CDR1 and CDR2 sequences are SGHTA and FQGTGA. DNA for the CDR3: TGTGCCAGCCAGGCCGGGACTAGCGGGAGTCCGCACAATGAGCAGTTCTTC. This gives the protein CASQAGTSGSPHNEQFF.

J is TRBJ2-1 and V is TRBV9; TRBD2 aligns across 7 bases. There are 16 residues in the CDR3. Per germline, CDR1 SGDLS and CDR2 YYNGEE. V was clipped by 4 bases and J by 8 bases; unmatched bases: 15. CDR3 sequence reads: CASSPGRGDPGYEQFF. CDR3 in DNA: TGTGCCAGCAGCCCAGGCCGGGGGGACCCGGGATATGAGCAGTTCTTC. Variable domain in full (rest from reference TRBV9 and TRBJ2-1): DSGVTQTPKHLITATGQRVTLRCSPRSGDLSVYWYQQSLDQGLQFLIQYYNGEERAKGNILERFSAQQFPDLHSELNLSSLELGDSALYFCASSPGRGDPGYEQFFGPGTRLTVL.

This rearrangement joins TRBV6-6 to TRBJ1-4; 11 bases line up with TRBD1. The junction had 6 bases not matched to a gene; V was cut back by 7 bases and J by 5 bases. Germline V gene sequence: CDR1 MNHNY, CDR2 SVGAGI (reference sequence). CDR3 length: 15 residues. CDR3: CASKDRGHGNEKLFF. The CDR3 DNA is TGTGCCAGCAAGGACAGGGGGCATGGGAATGAAAAACTGTTTTTT.

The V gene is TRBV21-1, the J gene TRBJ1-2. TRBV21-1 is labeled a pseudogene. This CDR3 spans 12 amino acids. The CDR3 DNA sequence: TGTGCCCCTCAAGGAGGGGAGGGGGGCTACACCTTC. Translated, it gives CAPQGGEGGYTF.

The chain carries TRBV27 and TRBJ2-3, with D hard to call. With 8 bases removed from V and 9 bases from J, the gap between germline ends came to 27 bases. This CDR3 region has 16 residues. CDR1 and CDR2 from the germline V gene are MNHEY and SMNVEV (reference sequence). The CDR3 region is CASSRAPLHVQRTQYF. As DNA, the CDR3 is TGTGCCAGCTCACGTGCACCCCTCCATGTTCAGCGCACGCAGTATTTT.

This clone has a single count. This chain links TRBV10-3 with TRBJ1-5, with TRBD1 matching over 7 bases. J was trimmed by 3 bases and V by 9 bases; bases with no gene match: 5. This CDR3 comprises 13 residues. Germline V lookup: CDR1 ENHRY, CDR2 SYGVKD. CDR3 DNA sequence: TGTGCCATGGCTGGACAGGACAATCAGCCCCAGCATTTT. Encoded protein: CAMAGQDNQPQHF.

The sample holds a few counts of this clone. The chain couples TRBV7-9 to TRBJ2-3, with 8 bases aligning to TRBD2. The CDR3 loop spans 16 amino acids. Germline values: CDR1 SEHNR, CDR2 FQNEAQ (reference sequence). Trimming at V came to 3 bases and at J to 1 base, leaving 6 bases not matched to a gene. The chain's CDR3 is CASSFVAGTGTDTQYF. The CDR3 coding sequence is TGTGCCAGCAGCTTCGTAGCGGGGACTGGCACAGATACGCAGTATTTT.

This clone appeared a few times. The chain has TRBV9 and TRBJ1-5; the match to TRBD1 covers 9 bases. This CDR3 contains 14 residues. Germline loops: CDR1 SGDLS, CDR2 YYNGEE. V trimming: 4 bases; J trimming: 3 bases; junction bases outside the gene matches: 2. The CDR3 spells CASSRDRVNQPQHF. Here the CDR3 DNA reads TGTGCCAGCAGCCGGGACAGGGTCAATCAGCCCCAGCATTTT.

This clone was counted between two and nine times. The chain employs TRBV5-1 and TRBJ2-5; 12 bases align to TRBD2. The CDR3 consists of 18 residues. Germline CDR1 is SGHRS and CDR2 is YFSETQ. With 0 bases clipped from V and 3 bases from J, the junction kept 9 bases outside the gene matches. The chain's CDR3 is CASSLELAGGPLKETQYF. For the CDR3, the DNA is TGCGCCAGCAGCTTGGAGCTAGCGGGGGGGCCTTTAAAAGAGACCCAGTACTTC.

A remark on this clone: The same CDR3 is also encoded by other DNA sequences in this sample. CDR3 sequence: CASSPTGTGGLNEQFF. CDR3 nucleotides: TGCGCCAGCAGCCCCACCGGGACAGGGGGCCTCAATGAGCAGTTCTTC. The rearrangement links TRBV10-1 to TRBJ2-1; 12 bases agree with TRBD1. Germline V lookup: CDR1 WNHNN, CDR2 SYGVQD (reference sequence). This CDR3 spans 16 amino acids. V was clipped by 6 bases and J by 6 bases; unmatched bases: 9.

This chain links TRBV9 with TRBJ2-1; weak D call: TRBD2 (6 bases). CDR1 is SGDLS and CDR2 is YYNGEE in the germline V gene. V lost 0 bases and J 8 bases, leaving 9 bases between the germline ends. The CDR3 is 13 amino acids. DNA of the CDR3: TGTGCCAGCAGCGTAGCGCCGGGGGATGAGCAGTTCTTC. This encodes CASSVAPGDEQFF.

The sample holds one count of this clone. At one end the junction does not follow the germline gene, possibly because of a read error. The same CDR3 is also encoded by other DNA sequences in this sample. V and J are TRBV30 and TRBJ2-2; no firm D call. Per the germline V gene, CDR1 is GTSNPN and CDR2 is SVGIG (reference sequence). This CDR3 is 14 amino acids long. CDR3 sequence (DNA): TGCGCCTGGAGTGTATCCCGGAACACCGGGGAGCTGTTTTTT. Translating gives CAWSVSRNTGELFF. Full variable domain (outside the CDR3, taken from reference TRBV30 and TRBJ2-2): SQTIHQWPATLVQPVGSPLSLECTVEGTSNPNLYWYRQAAGRGLQLLFYSVGIGQISSEVPQNLSASRPQDRQFILSSKKLLLSDSGFYLCAWSVSRNTGELFFGEGSRLTVL.

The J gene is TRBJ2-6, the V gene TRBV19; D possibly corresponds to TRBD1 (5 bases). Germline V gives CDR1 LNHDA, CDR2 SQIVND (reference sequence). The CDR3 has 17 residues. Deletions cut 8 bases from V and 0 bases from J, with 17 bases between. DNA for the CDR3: TGTGCCAGTGAAAGGACAATTGTTTCCTCTGGGGCCAACGTCCTGACTTTC. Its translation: CASERTIVSSGANVLTF.

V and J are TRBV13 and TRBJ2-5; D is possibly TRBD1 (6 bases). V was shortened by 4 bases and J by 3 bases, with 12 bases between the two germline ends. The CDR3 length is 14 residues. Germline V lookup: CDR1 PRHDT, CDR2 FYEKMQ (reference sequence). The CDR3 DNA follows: TGTGCCAGCAGCTCAAGGGACAAGGAAGAGACCCAGTACTTC. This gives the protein CASSSRDKEETQYF.

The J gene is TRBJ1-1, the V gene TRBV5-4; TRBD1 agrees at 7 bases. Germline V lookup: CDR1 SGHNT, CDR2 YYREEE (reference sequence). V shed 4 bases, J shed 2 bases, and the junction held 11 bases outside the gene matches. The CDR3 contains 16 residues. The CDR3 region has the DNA TGTGCCAGCAGCCCAACCCCGGGACAGAGAAACACTGAAGCTTTCTTT. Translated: CASSPTPGQRNTEAFF.

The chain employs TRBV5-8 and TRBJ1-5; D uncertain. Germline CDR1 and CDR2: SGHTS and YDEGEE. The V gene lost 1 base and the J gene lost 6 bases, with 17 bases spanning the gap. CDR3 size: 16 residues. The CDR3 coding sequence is TGTGCCAGCAGCTTGTGGGTAAGAGGGAGTAGTCAGCCCCAGCATTTT. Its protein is CASSLWVRGSSQPQHF.

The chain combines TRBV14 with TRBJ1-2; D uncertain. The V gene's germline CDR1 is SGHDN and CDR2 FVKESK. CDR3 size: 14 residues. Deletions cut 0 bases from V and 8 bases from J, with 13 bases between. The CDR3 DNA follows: TGTGCCAGCAGCCAAGACACAGCAAGAGGGGGCTACACCTTC. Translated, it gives CASSQDTARGGYTF.

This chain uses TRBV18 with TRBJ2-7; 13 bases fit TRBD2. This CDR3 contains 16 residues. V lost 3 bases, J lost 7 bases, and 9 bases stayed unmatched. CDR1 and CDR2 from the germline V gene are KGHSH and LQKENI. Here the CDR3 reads CASSPAGLAGPWEQYF. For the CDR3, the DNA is TGTGCCAGCTCACCGGCGGGACTAGCGGGACCTTGGGAGCAGTACTTC.